The T cell receptor beta chain under discussion was sequenced for a study of cytomegalovirus exposure and HLA in healthy donors. Turning to the study itself: In an earlier analysis, some 110 million unique TCR beta sequences were found from approximately 190 million T cells.

The study, taken as a whole, reports: Among immune exposure information, only CMV serostatus was available.

V was clipped by 8 bases and J by 2 bases, with 9 bases between them. Germline CDR1 is MNHNS and CDR2 is SASEGT. The CDR3 covers 12 residues. Comment on this clone: What it binds is unknown. Other DNA sequences in this specimen translate into the identical CDR3.

The study ran its PCR with 60 Vbeta and 13 Jbeta primers. The data were produced by immunoSEQ multiplex PCR, yet TCRdb's version contains in-frame clones alone and is incomplete. The ten most abundant clones cover 3% to 3.5% of a sample with tens of thousands of clones. Source material: PBMCs. This chain joins TRBV6-1 and TRBJ1-2, with a tentative D call TRBD1 (6 bases). This receptor was obtained from a middle-aged woman in good health and CMV-seropositive. In DNA form, the CDR3 reads TGTGCCAGCTCCCAGGGGAACTATGGCTACACCTTC. Encoded protein: CASSQGNYGYTF.